A selection of T cell receptor beta chains follows, all from one sample in a study of blood T cell repertoires in COVID-19. Profiling relied on immunoSEQ multiplex PCR, and the TCRdb table lists in-frame clones only, not all of them. The data hold hundreds of thousands of clones, with 70% to 90% observed a single time. Sequencing was performed on peripheral blood. Source of these receptors: a woman aged 25-40 years with acute or convalescent COVID-19. The CDR3 runs from the conserved cysteine through the conserved F or W. D genes are given only for firm matches. Clone size is not always given. Where it is, it says once, few, many or a class for expanded clones.

j_call clone_size v_call d_call cdr3_nt cdr3_aa
TRBJ2-7 - TRBV2 - TGTGCCAGCAGTGTCGGTGCCCCCTACGAGCAGTACTTC CASSVGAPYEQYF
TRBJ2-1 - TRBV25-1 TRBD2 TGTGCCAGCAGTGAGAGGACTAGCCTTTCCAATGAGCAGTTCTTC CASSERTSLSNEQFF
TRBJ1-5 - TRBV24-1 - TGTGCCACCAGTTTCGGCAATCAGCCCCAGCATTTT CATSFGNQPQHF
TRBJ1-4 - TRBV3-1/TRBV3-2 - TGTGCCAGCAGCCAATCGGTTTTCGAAAAACTGTTTTTT CASSQSVFEKLFF
TRBJ1-3 - TRBV10-1 - TGCGCCAGCAGTGAGTCCAGCGGTCGGGGAAACACCATATATTTT CASSESSGRGNTIYF
TRBJ1-1 - TRBV6-5 TRBD1 TGTGCCAGCAGTTACGACAGGGTAGGCACTGAAGCTTTCTTT CASSYDRVGTEAFF
TRBJ2-1 - TRBV4-2 TRBD1 TGTGCCAGCAGCCAAGATATGGCCTCCGGGTGGGGACAGGGGGCGTCTGAGCAGTTCTTC CASSQDMASGWGQGASEQFF
TRBJ2-3 few TRBV5-4 - TGTGCCAGCAGCCCTGACGGGGATTATACAGATACGCAGTATTTT CASSPDGDYTDTQYF
TRBJ2-1 few TRBV3-1/TRBV3-2 - TGTGCCAGCACCCAACTCACAGGGAGCTCCTACAATGAGCAGTTCTTC CASTQLTGSSYNEQFF
TRBJ2-1 - TRBV6-2/TRBV6-3 TRBD1 TGTGCCAGCAGTTACTCGAGGGACAGGGTGAATGAGCAGTTCTTC CASSYSRDRVNEQFF
TRBJ1-4 - TRBV19 - TGTGCCAGTAGTGGAGGGGTGACTAATGAAAAACTGTTTTTT CASSGGVTNEKLFF
TRBJ2-7 - TRBV19 TRBD1 TGTGCCAGTAGTATATATCCTCAGGGACAGAACTACGAGCAGTACTTC CASSIYPQGQNYEQYF
TRBJ1-6 - TRBV6-5 TRBD1 TGTGCCAGCAGAGGGACAGGTTGGAATTCACCCCTCCACTTT CASRGTGWNSPLHF
TRBJ1-2 - TRBV7-9 - TGTGCCAGCAGCTTTGACGGGGTCCGCGGGGACACCTTC CASSFDGVRGDTF
TRBJ2-3 - TRBV19 TRBD2 TGTGCCAGTAGTATTGCTAGCGGGACAACAGATACGCAGTATTTT CASSIASGTTDTQYF
TRBJ1-2 - TRBV30 - TGTGCCTGGAGCCCAGGGGTTGGCTACACCTTC CAWSPGVGYTF
TRBJ2-1 - TRBV7-2 TRBD1 TGTGCCAGCAGCCTAAGGACAGGGAGCAATGAGCAGTTCTTC CASSLRTGSNEQFF
TRBJ2-7 - TRBV7-9 TRBD2 TGTGCCAGCAGCCCGGGACTAGCGGCGTCCTACGAGCAGTACTTC CASSPGLAASYEQYF
TRBJ1-3 once TRBV7-3 - TGTGCCAGCAGCTTAAGCGTGGGGCAGGGTCCAGGAAACACCATATATTTT CASSLSVGQGPGNTIYF
TRBJ1-1 - TRBV14 - TGTGCCAGCAGCCCTGGACAGTTTGATTTGGACACTGAAGCTTTCTTT CASSPGQFDLDTEAFF
TRBJ2-7 once TRBV7-2 TRBD1 TGTGCCAGCAGCTACGACAGGGCCGCCTACGAGCAGTACTTC CASSYDRAAYEQYF
TRBJ1-5 few TRBV30 - TGTGCCGGGCAAACAGGTAGCAATCAGCCCCAGCATTTT CAGQTGSNQPQHF
TRBJ2-2 - TRBV21-1 - TGTGCCAGCAGCAAAGAGAACGGACAGGGGAATGGGAACACCGGGGAGCTGTTTTTT CASSKENGQGNGNTGELFF
TRBJ2-5 - TRBV3-1/TRBV3-2 TRBD2 TGTGCCAGCAGCCAGTCGCGGACTAGCGGGAGGGGATGGGTGCCAGAGACCCAGTACTTC CASSQSRTSGRGWVPETQYF
TRBJ1-2 - TRBV5-4 - TGTGCCAGCAGCGATCCGGGGGGGAGCCACTATGGCTACACCTTC CASSDPGGSHYGYTF
TRBJ2-1 once TRBV19 TRBD1 TGTGCCAGTACCAATACCGGGACAGGGGGCAATGAGCAGTTCTTC CASTNTGTGGNEQFF
TRBJ1-3 - TRBV13 - TGTGCCAGCAGCCCGGACAGCTTCTCTGGAAACACCATATATTTT CASSPDSFSGNTIYF
TRBJ1-1 - TRBV29-1 - TGCAGCGTTCAGGGGTTGATGAACACTGAAGCTTTCTTT CSVQGLMNTEAFF
TRBJ2-1 - TRBV10-3 TRBD1 TGTGCCATCAGTGAGTTTTCAGGACAGGGTGATGAGCAGTTCTTC CAISEFSGQGDEQFF
TRBJ2-3 - TRBV9 TRBD2 TGTGCCAGCAGCGCCCTCGATGGGAGGGCCCCAGATACGCAGTATTTT CASSALDGRAPDTQYF
TRBJ2-1 - TRBV27 TRBD2 TGTGCCAGCAGTACCACCGGACTAGCGGTAGGGAGGACCTACAATGAGCAGTTCTTC CASSTTGLAVGRTYNEQFF
TRBJ2-1 few TRBV19 TRBD2 TGTGCCAGTAATCCCACCGGACTAGCGATTGAGCAGTTCTTC CASNPTGLAIEQFF